This TCR beta chain appears in the sequencing data of a study of shared clonotypes between healthy human individuals. Generated by immunoSEQ multiplex PCR, the TCRdb table keeps only in-frame clones and is missing some. The sample has about 2,100,000 clones, 90% to 95% seen once. CD8 cells regarded as naive lacked CD45RO, were positively chosen for CCR7, and omitted terminally differentiated effector memory CD45RA+ cells. CDR1 is MNHNY, CDR2 SVGAGI, per germline (reference sequence). The CDR3 loop spans 15 amino acids. J was trimmed by 4 bases and V by 4 bases; bases with no gene match: 7. Input material: naive CD8+ T cells from PBMCs. The clonotype was recovered from a young man in good health. Some clones in this sample may be carry-over from other donors' samples. The chain links TRBV6-6 to TRBJ2-1; 7 bases line up with TRBD2. In DNA form, the CDR3 reads TGTGCCAGCAGTTTCGGGACTACCCCTTACAATGAGCAGTTCTTC. As protein: CASSFGTTPYNEQFF.